The clone carrying this T cell receptor beta chain has just a few counts. The antigen is undetermined. Sequencing was performed with immunoSEQ multiplex PCR; in TCRdb, only in-frame clones are kept and a portion is missing. The table includes a few million clones, around 93% detected once. Germline CDR1 is MNHEY and CDR2 is SVGAGI. This CDR3 contains 15 residues. Trimming shortened V by 2 bases and J by 2 bases, and 10 bases separated the two germline ends. Healthy HIV-negative adults without recent acute infections or vaccinations served as donors. This sample is part of a study of shared clonotypes between healthy human individuals. General study results and limits: Larger estimated richness was generally recorded for naive subsets relative to memory subsets.

The genes are TRBV6-5 and TRBJ1-3; D remains ambiguous. The sequence was collected from a young man in good health. Some clones in this sample may be carry-over from other donors' samples. The sequenced sample was naive CD4+ T cells from PBMCs. As for subset: CD45RA+ positively selected. As DNA, the CDR3 is TGTGCCAGCAGTTACGCGGCAGCCGCTGGAAACACCATATATTTT. It is translated as CASSYAAAAGNTIYF.